A selection of T cell receptor beta chains follows, all from one sample in a study of T cell changes during pregnancy in multiple sclerosis. Only in-frame clones appear in the TCRdb table, and some are missing; sequencing was by immunoSEQ multiplex PCR. Among tens of thousands of clones listed, about 93% were seen once. Sample: CD8+ T cells from peripheral blood mononuclear cells, taken in the third trimester of pregnancy. Receptors originate from a female donor with multiple sclerosis, enrolled in a pregnancy study. CDR3s include the opening cysteine and the closing phenylalanine or tryptophan. A D gene is named only where the DNA matches it firmly. Where a row states a size, it is once, few, many or the class of an expanded clone; other rows omit it.

j_gene: TRBJ1-2; abundance: -; v_gene: TRBV12-5; d_gene: -; CDR3nt: TGTGCTAGTGGTTTTAACAGTGACTATGGCTACACCTTC; CDR3aa: CASGFNSDYGYTF
j_gene: TRBJ1-2; abundance: -; v_gene: TRBV5-5; d_gene: -; CDR3nt: TGTGCCAGCAGCTTGGGGCGGGCCACCTATGGCTACACCTTC; CDR3aa: CASSLGRATYGYTF
j_gene: TRBJ2-6; abundance: -; v_gene: TRBV19; d_gene: -; CDR3nt: TGTGCCAGTAGTATTATCCCCGGGGCCAACGTCCTGACTTTC; CDR3aa: CASSIIPGANVLTF
j_gene: TRBJ2-2; abundance: -; v_gene: TRBV5-5; d_gene: TRBD1; CDR3nt: TGTGCCAGCAGCTGGGACAGGGGGTCCACCGGGGAGCTGTTTTTT; CDR3aa: CASSWDRGSTGELFF
j_gene: TRBJ2-7; abundance: -; v_gene: TRBV5-1; d_gene: -; CDR3nt: TGCGCCAGCAGCTTGGACCACACCTACGAGCAGTACTTC; CDR3aa: CASSLDHTYEQYF
j_gene: TRBJ2-7; abundance: -; v_gene: TRBV9; d_gene: -; CDR3nt: TGTGCCAGCAGCGTATCAGGGAATTACGAGCAGTACTTC; CDR3aa: CASSVSGNYEQYF
j_gene: TRBJ2-2; abundance: once; v_gene: TRBV25-1; d_gene: TRBD1; CDR3nt: TGTGCCAGCAGTGACACAGGGGCCGGGGAGCTGTTTTTT; CDR3aa: CASSDTGAGELFF
j_gene: TRBJ1-2; abundance: -; v_gene: TRBV28; d_gene: TRBD1; CDR3nt: TGTGCCAGCAGTGAACCGACAGGGGCGTTGAACAACTATGGCTACACCTTC; CDR3aa: CASSEPTGALNNYGYTF
j_gene: TRBJ1-2; abundance: -; v_gene: TRBV2; d_gene: -; CDR3nt: TGTGCCAGCAGTGACGGGAACTATGGCTACACCTTC; CDR3aa: CASSDGNYGYTF
j_gene: TRBJ1-1; abundance: -; v_gene: TRBV30; d_gene: -; CDR3nt: TGTGCCTGGAGTCCACAAACTGAAGCTTTCTTT; CDR3aa: CAWSPQTEAFF
j_gene: TRBJ2-1; abundance: -; v_gene: TRBV7-6; d_gene: TRBD2; CDR3nt: TGTGCCAGCAGCTCAGGGACTAGCGGGAGGGGGAATGAGCAGTTCTTC; CDR3aa: CASSSGTSGRGNEQFF
j_gene: TRBJ2-7; abundance: -; v_gene: TRBV6-5; d_gene: TRBD2; CDR3nt: TGTGCCAGCAGTTACCTAGCGGGAGGGTGGGAGCAGTACTTC; CDR3aa: CASSYLAGGWEQYF
j_gene: TRBJ2-3; abundance: -; v_gene: TRBV9; d_gene: TRBD2; CDR3nt: TGTGCCAGCAGCGACCTAGCGGGATCCACAGATACGCAGTATTTT; CDR3aa: CASSDLAGSTDTQYF
j_gene: TRBJ2-7; abundance: -; v_gene: TRBV7-2; d_gene: TRBD1; CDR3nt: TGTGCCAGCAGCCTACCTGAACAGGGGACCTACGAGCAGTACTTC; CDR3aa: CASSLPEQGTYEQYF
j_gene: TRBJ2-7; abundance: -; v_gene: TRBV27; d_gene: -; CDR3nt: TGTGCCAGCAGTCCAACCGGGATTTCCTACGAGCAGTACTTC; CDR3aa: CASSPTGISYEQYF
j_gene: TRBJ2-7; abundance: -; v_gene: TRBV18; d_gene: TRBD1; CDR3nt: TGTGCCAGCTCACCACCCTCTAGCGGGACAGGGGGAAACTACGAGCAGTACTTC; CDR3aa: CASSPPSSGTGGNYEQYF
j_gene: TRBJ1-1; abundance: -; v_gene: TRBV4-1; d_gene: -; CDR3nt: TGCGCCAGCAGCCAAGAACCAGGGCCTGGGACTGAAGCTTTCTTT; CDR3aa: CASSQEPGPGTEAFF
j_gene: TRBJ1-1; abundance: -; v_gene: TRBV7-9; d_gene: TRBD1; CDR3nt: TGTGCCAGCAGCTCCCACGCACAGGGGGGGAGGACTGAAGCTTTCTTT; CDR3aa: CASSSHAQGGRTEAFF
j_gene: TRBJ2-2; abundance: -; v_gene: TRBV13; d_gene: -; CDR3nt: TGTGCCAGCAGCCTTTGGCCCGGGGAGCTGTTTTTT; CDR3aa: CASSLWPGELFF
j_gene: TRBJ2-5; abundance: -; v_gene: TRBV9; d_gene: TRBD1; CDR3nt: TGTGCCAGCAGCGGGTGGACAGGGGGCGAGGAGACCCAGTACTTC; CDR3aa: CASSGWTGGEETQYF
j_gene: TRBJ2-1; abundance: once; v_gene: TRBV12-5; d_gene: -; CDR3nt: TGTGCTAGTGGTGGCATAGACAGTATTCGGGTCTTC; CDR3aa: CASGGIDSIRVF
j_gene: TRBJ2-1; abundance: -; v_gene: TRBV9; d_gene: TRBD1; CDR3nt: TGTGCCAGCAGCGCCTCCCACGGACAGGGATCCTACAATGAGCAGTTCTTC; CDR3aa: CASSASHGQGSYNEQFF
j_gene: TRBJ2-3; abundance: once; v_gene: TRBV28; d_gene: TRBD2; CDR3nt: TGTGCCAGCAGTTTAGAGGGGCTAGCGGGAGAGTACACAGATACGCAGTATTTT; CDR3aa: CASSLEGLAGEYTDTQYF
j_gene: TRBJ2-1; abundance: -; v_gene: TRBV6-5; d_gene: TRBD2; CDR3nt: TGTGCCAGCAGTTACGGGGGGGGCAATGAGCAGTTCTTC; CDR3aa: CASSYGGGNEQFF
j_gene: TRBJ2-1; abundance: -; v_gene: TRBV5-5; d_gene: -; CDR3nt: TGTGCCAGCTCCTCACGCGGAGGCTCCTACAATGAGCAGTTCTTC; CDR3aa: CASSSRGGSYNEQFF
j_gene: TRBJ1-1; abundance: -; v_gene: TRBV9; d_gene: -; CDR3nt: TGTGCCAGCAGCGTAGAAGGAGAGGGAGAAGCTTTCTTT; CDR3aa: CASSVEGEGEAFF
j_gene: TRBJ1-1; abundance: once; v_gene: TRBV4-1; d_gene: -; CDR3nt: TGCGCCAGCAGCGAATTTAGGGGTATGAACACTGAAGCTTTCTTT; CDR3aa: CASSEFRGMNTEAFF
j_gene: TRBJ2-1; abundance: -; v_gene: TRBV5-4; d_gene: -; CDR3nt: TGTGCCAGCAGGGGGGGCTCCTACAATGAGCAGTTCTTC; CDR3aa: CASRGGSYNEQFF
j_gene: TRBJ1-1; abundance: -; v_gene: TRBV7-9; d_gene: -; CDR3nt: TGTGCCAGCAGGCGGGGGGAGAACACTGAAGCTTTCTTT; CDR3aa: CASRRGENTEAFF
j_gene: TRBJ2-2; abundance: -; v_gene: TRBV4-3; d_gene: -; CDR3nt: TGCGCCAGCAGCGTAGGGGATAACACCGGGGAGCTGTTTTTT; CDR3aa: CASSVGDNTGELFF
j_gene: TRBJ2-1; abundance: -; v_gene: TRBV19; d_gene: -; CDR3nt: TGTGCCAGTAGTATCGGCGGGTGGCACAATGAGCAGTTCTTC; CDR3aa: CASSIGGWHNEQFF
j_gene: TRBJ2-7; abundance: -; v_gene: TRBV27; d_gene: -; CDR3nt: TGTGCCAGCAGTTTGGGCAGGGGGGCCTACGAGCAGTACTTC; CDR3aa: CASSLGRGAYEQYF
j_gene: TRBJ1-1; abundance: -; v_gene: TRBV27; d_gene: TRBD1; CDR3nt: TGTGCCAGCAGTTTAAACGGACAGGGCACTGAAGCTTTCTTT; CDR3aa: CASSLNGQGTEAFF
j_gene: TRBJ2-7; abundance: -; v_gene: TRBV9; d_gene: -; CDR3nt: TGTGCCAGCAGCGTAGATTCGGGGACATACGAGCAGTACTTC; CDR3aa: CASSVDSGTYEQYF
j_gene: TRBJ2-7; abundance: -; v_gene: TRBV6-1; d_gene: TRBD2; CDR3nt: TGTGCCAGCAGTGAAGGTGATAGCGGGGTATACGAGCAGTACTTC; CDR3aa: CASSEGDSGVYEQYF
j_gene: TRBJ1-4; abundance: -; v_gene: TRBV7-9; d_gene: -; CDR3nt: TGTGCCAGCAGCCGACCGGAGGCAACTAATGAAAAACTGTTTTTT; CDR3aa: CASSRPEATNEKLFF
j_gene: TRBJ2-2; abundance: -; v_gene: TRBV5-1; d_gene: -; CDR3nt: TGCGCCAGCACCCTCCGGAGGGGAAACACCGGGGAGCTGTTTTTT; CDR3aa: CASTLRRGNTGELFF
j_gene: TRBJ1-1; abundance: -; v_gene: TRBV27; d_gene: -; CDR3nt: TGTGCCAGCAGGGTCCAGGTGGGCACTGAAGCTTTCTTT; CDR3aa: CASRVQVGTEAFF
j_gene: TRBJ1-4; abundance: -; v_gene: TRBV2; d_gene: -; CDR3nt: TGTGCCAGCAGTGTAGGTGTTCGGGCAGGGCCGACAACTAATGAAAAACTGTTTTTT; CDR3aa: CASSVGVRAGPTTNEKLFF
j_gene: TRBJ1-1; abundance: -; v_gene: TRBV6-6; d_gene: TRBD1; CDR3nt: TGTGCCAGCAGCCGGGACAGGGAAGCTTTCTTT; CDR3aa: CASSRDREAFF
j_gene: TRBJ1-2; abundance: -; v_gene: TRBV11-2; d_gene: TRBD1; CDR3nt: TGTGCCAGCAGCTTACTTAGCGGGAACAGGGGGCCCCTCTATGGCTACACCTTC; CDR3aa: CASSLLSGNRGPLYGYTF
j_gene: TRBJ1-2; abundance: once; v_gene: TRBV27; d_gene: -; CDR3nt: TGTGCCAGCAGTTTATCGCCCAGGGGTAATGGCTACACCTTC; CDR3aa: CASSLSPRGNGYTF
j_gene: TRBJ2-3; abundance: -; v_gene: TRBV5-4; d_gene: TRBD2; CDR3nt: TGTGCCAGCAGCCAAGGGACTAGCGGAGATACGCAGTATTTT; CDR3aa: CASSQGTSGDTQYF
j_gene: TRBJ2-7; abundance: -; v_gene: TRBV7-2; d_gene: TRBD1; CDR3nt: TGTGCCAGCAGCCTCAACAGGGGGCAGTACTTC; CDR3aa: CASSLNRGQYF
j_gene: TRBJ2-3; abundance: -; v_gene: TRBV4-1; d_gene: -; CDR3nt: TGCGCCAGCACCCACCTAGACTTCCCCAGCACAGATACGCAGTATTTT; CDR3aa: CASTHLDFPSTDTQYF
j_gene: TRBJ2-1; abundance: -; v_gene: TRBV19; d_gene: -; CDR3nt: TGTGCCAGTAGTCTGACTAGCTACAATGAGCAGTTCTTC; CDR3aa: CASSLTSYNEQFF
j_gene: TRBJ2-1; abundance: -; v_gene: TRBV7-9; d_gene: -; CDR3nt: TGTGCCAGCAGCTCAAGCGGGAATGAGCAGTTCTTC; CDR3aa: CASSSSGNEQFF